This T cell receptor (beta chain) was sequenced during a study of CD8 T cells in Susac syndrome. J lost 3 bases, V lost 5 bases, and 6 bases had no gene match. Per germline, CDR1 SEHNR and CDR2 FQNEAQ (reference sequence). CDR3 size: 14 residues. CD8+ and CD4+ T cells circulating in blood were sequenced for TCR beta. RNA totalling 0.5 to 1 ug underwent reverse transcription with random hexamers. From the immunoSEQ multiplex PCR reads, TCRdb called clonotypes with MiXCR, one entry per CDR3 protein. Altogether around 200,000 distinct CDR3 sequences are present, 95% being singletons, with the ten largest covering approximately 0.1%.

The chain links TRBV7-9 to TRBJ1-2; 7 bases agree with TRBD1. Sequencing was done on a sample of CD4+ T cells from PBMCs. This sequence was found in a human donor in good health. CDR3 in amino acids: CASSRQGPHYGYTF. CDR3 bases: TGTGCCAGCAGCCGACAGGGACCCCACTATGGCTACACCTTC.